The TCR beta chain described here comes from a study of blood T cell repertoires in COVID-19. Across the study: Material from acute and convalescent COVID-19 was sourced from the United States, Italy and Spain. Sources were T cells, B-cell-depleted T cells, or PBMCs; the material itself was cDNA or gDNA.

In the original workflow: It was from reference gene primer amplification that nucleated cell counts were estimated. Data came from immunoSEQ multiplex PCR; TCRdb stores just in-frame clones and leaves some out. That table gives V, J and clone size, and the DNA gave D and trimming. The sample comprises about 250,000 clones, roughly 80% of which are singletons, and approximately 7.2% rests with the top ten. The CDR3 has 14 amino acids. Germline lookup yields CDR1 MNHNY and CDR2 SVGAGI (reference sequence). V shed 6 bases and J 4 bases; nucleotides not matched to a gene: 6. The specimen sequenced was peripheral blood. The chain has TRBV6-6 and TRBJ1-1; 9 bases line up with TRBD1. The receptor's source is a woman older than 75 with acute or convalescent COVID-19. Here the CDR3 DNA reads TGTGCCAGCAGCCCCGGACAGGGGACCACTGAAGCTTTCTTT. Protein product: CASSPGQGTTEAFF.